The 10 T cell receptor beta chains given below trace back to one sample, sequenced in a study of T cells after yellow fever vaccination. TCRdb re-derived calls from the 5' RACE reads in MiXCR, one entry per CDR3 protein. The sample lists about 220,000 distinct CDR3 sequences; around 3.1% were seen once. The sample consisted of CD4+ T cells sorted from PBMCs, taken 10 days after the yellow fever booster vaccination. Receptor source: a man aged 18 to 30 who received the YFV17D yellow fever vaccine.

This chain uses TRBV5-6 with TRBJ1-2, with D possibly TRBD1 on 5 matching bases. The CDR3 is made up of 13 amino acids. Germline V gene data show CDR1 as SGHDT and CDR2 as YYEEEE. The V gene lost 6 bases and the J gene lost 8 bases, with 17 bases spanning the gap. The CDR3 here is CASTLGGVYGYTF. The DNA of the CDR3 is TGTGCCAGCACCCTCGGAGGGGTGTACGGCTACACCTTC.

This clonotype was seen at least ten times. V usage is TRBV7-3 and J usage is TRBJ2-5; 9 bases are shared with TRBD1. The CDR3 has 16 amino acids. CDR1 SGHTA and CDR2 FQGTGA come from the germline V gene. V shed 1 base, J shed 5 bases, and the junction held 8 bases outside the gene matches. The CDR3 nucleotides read TGTGCCAGCAGCTTAAGGCCGGGACAGGGTGGTGAGACCCAGTACTTC. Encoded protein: CASSLRPGQGGETQYF.

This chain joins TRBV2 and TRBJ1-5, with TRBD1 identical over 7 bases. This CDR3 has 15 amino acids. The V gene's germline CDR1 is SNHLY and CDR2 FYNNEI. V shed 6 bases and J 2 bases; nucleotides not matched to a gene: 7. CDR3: CASRVNRGGNQPQHF. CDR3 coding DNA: TGTGCCAGCAGGGTAAACAGGGGTGGCAATCAGCCCCAGCATTTT.

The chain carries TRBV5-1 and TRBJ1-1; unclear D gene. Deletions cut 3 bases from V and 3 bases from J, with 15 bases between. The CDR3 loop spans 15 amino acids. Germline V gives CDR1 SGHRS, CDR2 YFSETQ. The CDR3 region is CASSSARVRDTEAFF. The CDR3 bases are TGCGCCAGCAGCTCGGCCCGGGTACGAGACACTGAAGCTTTCTTT.

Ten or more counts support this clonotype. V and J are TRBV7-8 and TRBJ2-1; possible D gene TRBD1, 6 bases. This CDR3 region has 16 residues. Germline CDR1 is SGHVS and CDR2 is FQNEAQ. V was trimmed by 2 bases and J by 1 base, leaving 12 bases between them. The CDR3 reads CASSLTAGTSYNEQFF. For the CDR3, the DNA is TGTGCCAGCAGCTTAACCGCAGGGACATCCTACAATGAGCAGTTCTTC.

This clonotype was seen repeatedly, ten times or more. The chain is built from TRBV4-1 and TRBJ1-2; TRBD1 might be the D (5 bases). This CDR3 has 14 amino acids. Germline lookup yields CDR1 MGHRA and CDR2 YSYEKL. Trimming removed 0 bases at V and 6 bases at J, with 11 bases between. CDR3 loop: CASSQDRGFNGYTF. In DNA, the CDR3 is TGCGCCAGCAGCCAAGACCGGGGGTTCAATGGCTACACCTTC.

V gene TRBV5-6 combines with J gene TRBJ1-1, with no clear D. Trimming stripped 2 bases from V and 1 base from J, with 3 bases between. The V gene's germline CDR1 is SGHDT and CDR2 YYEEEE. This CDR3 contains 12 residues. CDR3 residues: CASSFWNTEAFF. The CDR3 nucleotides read TGTGCCAGCAGCTTTTGGAACACTGAAGCTTTCTTT.

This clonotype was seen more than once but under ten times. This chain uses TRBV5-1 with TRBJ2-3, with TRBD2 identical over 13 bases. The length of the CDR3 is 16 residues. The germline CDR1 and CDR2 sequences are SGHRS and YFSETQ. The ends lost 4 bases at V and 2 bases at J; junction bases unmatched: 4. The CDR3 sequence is CASSLTSGGYTDTQYF. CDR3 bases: TGCGCCAGCAGCCTGACTAGCGGGGGGTACACAGATACGCAGTATTTT.

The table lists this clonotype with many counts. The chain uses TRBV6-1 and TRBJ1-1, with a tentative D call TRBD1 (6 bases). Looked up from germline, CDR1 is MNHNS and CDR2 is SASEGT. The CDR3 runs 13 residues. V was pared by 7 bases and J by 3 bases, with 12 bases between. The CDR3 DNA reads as TGTGCCAGCATGAGAAGGGGGGACACTGAAGCTTTCTTT. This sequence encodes CASMRRGDTEAFF.

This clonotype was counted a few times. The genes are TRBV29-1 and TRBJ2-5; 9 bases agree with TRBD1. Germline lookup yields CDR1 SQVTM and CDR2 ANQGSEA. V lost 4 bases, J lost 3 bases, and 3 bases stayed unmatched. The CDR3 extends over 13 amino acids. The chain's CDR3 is CSVAQGAEETQYF. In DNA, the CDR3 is TGCAGCGTTGCACAGGGGGCAGAAGAGACCCAGTACTTC. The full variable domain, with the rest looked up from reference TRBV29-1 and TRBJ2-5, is SAVISQKPSRDICQRGTSLTIQCQVDSQVTMMFWYRQQPGQSLTLIATANQGSEATYESGFVIDKFPISRPNLTFSTLTVSNMSPEDSSIYLCSVAQGAEETQYFGPGTRLLVL.